This TCR beta chain appears in the sequencing data of a study of blood T cell repertoires in COVID-19. Whole-study context: The United States, Italy and Spain were the sources of the acute and convalescent COVID-19 samples. Nucleic acid was either cDNA or gDNA, and it came from T cells, B-cell-depleted T cells, or PBMCs.

In the study's own analysis: Cell counts per sample came from amplifying reference gene primers. The method was immunoSEQ multiplex PCR; TCRdb's version includes in-frame clones alone and lacks a portion of them. V and J calls and clone size follow that table, whereas D and trimming were derived from the DNA. The repertoire includes tens of thousands of clones, roughly 87% of them detected once, and roughly 20% sits in the top ten. With regard to this clone: The same CDR3 is also encoded by other DNA sequences in this sample.

From germline, CDR1 is SGHTA and CDR2 FQGNSA. V trimming: 3 bases; J trimming: 7 bases; junction bases outside the gene matches: 2. This CDR3 has 14 amino acids. The chain recombines TRBV7-2 with TRBJ1-6; 8 bases map to TRBD1. The sequence was collected from an elderly man with acute or convalescent COVID-19. Sequencing input: peripheral blood. CDR3: CASSLTGENSPLHF. The CDR3 DNA reads TGTGCCAGCAGCTTGACAGGGGAAAATTCACCCCTCCACTTT.